This T cell receptor beta chain was sequenced for a study of molecular identifiers for immune sequencing clone quantification. Each library that profiled naive CD8 cells came from roughly 20,000 to 1,000,000 sorted cells with 10%, 30% or 50% RNA. The sorting of naive CD8 T cells used the CD8+CD4-CCR7+CD45RA+ phenotype. Preparation methods for the bulk TCR libraries were those previously described, with listed TCR primers. TCRdb called the PCR reads again in MiXCR, with one record for every CDR3 protein. The profile shows more than 450,000 distinct CDR3 sequences, about 25% of them singletons. In this sample, this clonotype turned up a few times. Germline V gives CDR1 MGHDK, CDR2 SYGVNS. The V gene lost 2 bases and the J gene lost 5 bases, with 15 bases spanning the gap. This CDR3 is 15 amino acids long.

The gene calls are TRBV25-1 and TRBJ2-5; D ambiguous. This sequence originates from a human donor in good health. Some libraries in this study had Jurkat cell RNA spiked in. Sequenced sample: naive CD8+ T cells from blood, with Jurkat cell RNA spiked in. Subset denoted: FACS-sorted CD8+CD4-CCR7+CD45RA+ naive T cells. The CDR3 sequence is CASSEVRTLGETQYF. The CDR3 coding sequence is TGTGCCAGCAGTGAAGTAAGGACCCTCGGGGAGACCCAGTACTTC.